This T cell receptor (beta chain) was recovered during a study of shared clonotypes between healthy human individuals. The study, taken as a whole, reports: Non-shared clonotypes had lower generation probabilities than those shared by all four donors.

In the original workflow: Junction-only immunoSEQ sequences carried no quality scores, so filtering differed. Assay used: immunoSEQ multiplex PCR; TCRdb lists only in-frame clones, some missing. V, J and clone size are taken as reported in that table, and D and trimming were inferred from the DNA itself. There are over a million clones in the sample; approximately 68% occur only once, and nearly 1.5% lies in the top ten. V lost 6 bases, J lost 0 bases, and 11 bases lay in between. This CDR3 region has 14 residues. Germline V gives CDR1 KGHSH, CDR2 LQKENI. For this clone: The antigen is not known. Other DNA variants within this sample encode the same CDR3.

Adult Caucasians living in Nashville, Tennessee made up all of the donors. The TCR comes from a man in his late teens or twenties in good health. Sequences were obtained from memory CD4+ T cells sorted from blood. Subset meaning: CD45RA-negative fraction. This chain joins TRBV18 and TRBJ1-1; D might be TRBD1 (5 bases). The CDR3 region is CASSPDRMNTEAFF. The CDR3, as DNA: TGTGCCAGCTCCCCCGACAGAATGAACACTGAAGCTTTCTTT.